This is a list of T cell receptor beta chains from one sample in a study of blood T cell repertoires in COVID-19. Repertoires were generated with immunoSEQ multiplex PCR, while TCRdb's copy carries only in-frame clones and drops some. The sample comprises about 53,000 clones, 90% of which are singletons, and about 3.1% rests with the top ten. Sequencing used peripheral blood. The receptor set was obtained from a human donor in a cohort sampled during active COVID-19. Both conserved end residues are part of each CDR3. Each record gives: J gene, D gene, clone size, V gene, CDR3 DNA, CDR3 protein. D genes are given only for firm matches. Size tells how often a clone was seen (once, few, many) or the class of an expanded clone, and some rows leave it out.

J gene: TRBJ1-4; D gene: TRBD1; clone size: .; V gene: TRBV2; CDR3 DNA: TGTGCCAGCAGTGAAGCGGGGACAGGGGTAGTAGAAAAACTGTTTTTT; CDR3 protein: CASSEAGTGVVEKLFF
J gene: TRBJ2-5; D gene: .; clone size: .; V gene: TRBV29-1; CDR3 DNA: TGCAGCGCGACGCTACAGGGCCGGGAGACCCAGTACTTC; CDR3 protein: CSATLQGRETQYF
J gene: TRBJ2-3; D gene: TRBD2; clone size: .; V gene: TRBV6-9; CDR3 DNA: TGTGCCAGCAGTTATCCGACCGGGGAGGGGACAGATACGCAGTATTTT; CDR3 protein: CASSYPTGEGTDTQYF
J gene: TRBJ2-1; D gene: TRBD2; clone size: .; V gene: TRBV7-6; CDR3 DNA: TGTGCCAGCAGACACCGTGGGACTAGCGGTTACAATGAGCAGTTCTTC; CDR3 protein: CASRHRGTSGYNEQFF
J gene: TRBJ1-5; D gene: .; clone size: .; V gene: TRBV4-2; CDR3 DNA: TGTGCCAGCAGCCGGGGGGGGATAAGCAATCAGCCCCAGCATTTT; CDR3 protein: CASSRGGISNQPQHF
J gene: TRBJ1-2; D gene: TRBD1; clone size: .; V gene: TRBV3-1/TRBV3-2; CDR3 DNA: TGTGCCAGCAGCCAAATGACAGGGGGCAACTATGGCTACACCTTC; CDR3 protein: CASSQMTGGNYGYTF
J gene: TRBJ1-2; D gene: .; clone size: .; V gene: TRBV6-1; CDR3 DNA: TGTGCCAGCAGTGAAGACTCTAACTATGGCTACACCTTC; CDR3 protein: CASSEDSNYGYTF
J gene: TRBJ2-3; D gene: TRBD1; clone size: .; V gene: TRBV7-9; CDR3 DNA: TGTGCCAGCAGCCAGCGACAGGGAACAGATACGCAGTATTTT; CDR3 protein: CASSQRQGTDTQYF
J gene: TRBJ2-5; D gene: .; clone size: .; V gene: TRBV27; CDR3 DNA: TGTGCCAGCAGTCCGACTGGATTCGTTGTGGAGACCCAGTACTTC; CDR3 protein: CASSPTGFVVETQYF
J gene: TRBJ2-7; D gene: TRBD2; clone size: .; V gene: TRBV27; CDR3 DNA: TGTGCCAGCAGTTTGTCATATCGTTCTAGCGGGACGAGCGAGCAGTACTTC; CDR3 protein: CASSLSYRSSGTSEQYF
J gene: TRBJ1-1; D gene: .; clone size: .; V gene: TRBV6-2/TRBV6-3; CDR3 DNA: TGTGCCAGCAGTTATGGCTTTGGGCCAATAGAAGCTTTCTTT; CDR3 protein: CASSYGFGPIEAFF
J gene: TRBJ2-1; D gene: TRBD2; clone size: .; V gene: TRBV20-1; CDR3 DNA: TGCAGTGCTAGTCGACTAGCCGGGAATGAGCAGTTCTTC; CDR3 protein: CSASRLAGNEQFF
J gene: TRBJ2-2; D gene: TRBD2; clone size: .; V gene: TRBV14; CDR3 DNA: TGTGCCAGCAGCGCTCGTGCGGCTAGCGGGAGGGGGAACACCGGGGAGCTGTTTTTT; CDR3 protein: CASSARAASGRGNTGELFF
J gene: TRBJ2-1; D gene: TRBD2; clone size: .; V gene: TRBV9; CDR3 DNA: TGTGCCAGCAGCGTAGGAACTAGCGGGAATGAGCAGTTCTTC; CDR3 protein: CASSVGTSGNEQFF
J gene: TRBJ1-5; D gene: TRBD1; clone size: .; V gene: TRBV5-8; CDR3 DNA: TGTGCCAGCAGCCCCCACAGGGGAAGTAATCAGCCCCAGCATTTT; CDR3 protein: CASSPHRGSNQPQHF
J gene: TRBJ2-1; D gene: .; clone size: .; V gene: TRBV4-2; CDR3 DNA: TGTGCCAGCAGCCAAGAGTTAGCGTCGGGTCAGTACAATGAGCAGTTCTTC; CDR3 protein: CASSQELASGQYNEQFF
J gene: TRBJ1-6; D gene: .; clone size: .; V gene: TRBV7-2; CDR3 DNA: TGTGCCAGCAGCGGTTCGGGGGGGCAGGATTCACCCCTCCACTTT; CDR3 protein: CASSGSGGQDSPLHF
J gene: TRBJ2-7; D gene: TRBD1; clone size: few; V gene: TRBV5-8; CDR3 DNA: TGTGCCAGCCAAAGGACAGGGGGCAACGAGCAGTACTTC; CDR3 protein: CASQRTGGNEQYF
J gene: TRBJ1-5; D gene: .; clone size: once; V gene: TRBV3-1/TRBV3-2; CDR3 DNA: TGTGCCAGCAGCCGAACTCAGGCTGGGCAGCCCCAGCATTTT; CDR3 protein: CASSRTQAGQPQHF
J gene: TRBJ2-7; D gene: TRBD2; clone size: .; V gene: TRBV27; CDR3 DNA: TGTGCCAGCAGTTTATCGTCGGGGGGAGAAGCGTACGAGCAGTACTTC; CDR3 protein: CASSLSSGGEAYEQYF
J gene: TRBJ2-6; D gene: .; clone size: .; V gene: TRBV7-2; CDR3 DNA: TGTGCCAGCAGCTTATTCGTTTCGTCTGGGGCCAACGTCCTGACTTTC; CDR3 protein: CASSLFVSSGANVLTF
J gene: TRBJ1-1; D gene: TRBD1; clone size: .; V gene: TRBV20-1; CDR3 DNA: TGCAGTGCTAGTAGCGGGACAGGGGTTGGGAACACTGAAGCTTTCTTT; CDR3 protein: CSASSGTGVGNTEAFF
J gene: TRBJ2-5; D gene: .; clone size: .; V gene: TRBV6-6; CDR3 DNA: TGTGCCAGCAGCCCCGGGGGACGGGGAGAGACCCAGTACTTC; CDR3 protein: CASSPGGRGETQYF
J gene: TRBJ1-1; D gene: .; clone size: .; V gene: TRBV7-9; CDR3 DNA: TGTGCCAGCAGCCACCCCCCGGGGGGCCGGAACACTGAAGCTTTCTTT; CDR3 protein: CASSHPPGGRNTEAFF
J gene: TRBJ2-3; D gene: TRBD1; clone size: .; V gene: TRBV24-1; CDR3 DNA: TGTGCCACCAGTGAGACAGGGTGGCCAGATACGCAGTATTTT; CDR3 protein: CATSETGWPDTQYF
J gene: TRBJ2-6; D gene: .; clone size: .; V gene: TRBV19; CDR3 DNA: TGTGCCAGTACCAAGCGGGGAGGGGGATCTGGGGCCAACGTCCTGACTTTC; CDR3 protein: CASTKRGGGSGANVLTF
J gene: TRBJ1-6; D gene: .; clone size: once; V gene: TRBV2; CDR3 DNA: TGTGCCAGCAGTGAAGAGAGCTCCTATAATTCACCCCTCCACTTT; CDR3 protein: CASSEESSYNSPLHF
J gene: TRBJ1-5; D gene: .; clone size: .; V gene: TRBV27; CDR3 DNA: TGTGCCAGCAGTCCAAACAGGGCCCCTGGCCCCCAGCATTTT; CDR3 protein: CASSPNRAPGPQHF
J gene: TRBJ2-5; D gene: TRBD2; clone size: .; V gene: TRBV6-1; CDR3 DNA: TGTGCCAGCAGTGACTATGCTAGCGGGGGGGCCTATGTTGAGACCCAGTACTTC; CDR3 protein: CASSDYASGGAYVETQYF
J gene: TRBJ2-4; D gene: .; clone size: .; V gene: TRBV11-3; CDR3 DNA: TGTGCCAGCAGCCCACAAGGAGGGAACATTCAGTACTTC; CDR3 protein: CASSPQGGNIQYF
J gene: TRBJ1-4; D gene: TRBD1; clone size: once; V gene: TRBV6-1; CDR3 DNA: TGTGCCAGCAGTGATAGAGACAGGGTCGGCGTAGAAAAACTGTTTTTT; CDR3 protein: CASSDRDRVGVEKLFF
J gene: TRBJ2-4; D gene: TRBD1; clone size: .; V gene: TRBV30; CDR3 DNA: TGTGCCTGGAGTGCCTGGACAGGGGATTTCGGGGCGGCCAAAAACATTCAGTACTTC; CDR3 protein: CAWSAWTGDFGAAKNIQYF
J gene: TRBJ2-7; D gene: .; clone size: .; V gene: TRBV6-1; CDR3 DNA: TGTGCCAGCAGTGATAACTTACAGGGCTACGAGCAGTACTTC; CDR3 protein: CASSDNLQGYEQYF
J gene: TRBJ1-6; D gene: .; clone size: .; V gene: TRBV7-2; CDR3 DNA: TGTGCCAGCACCGGACAGTTCAGATCACCCCTCCACTTT; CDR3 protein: CASTGQFRSPLHF
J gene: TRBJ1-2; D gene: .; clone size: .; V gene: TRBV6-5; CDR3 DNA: TGTGCCAGCAGTCAGAGGACAGCCACCCGCTATGGCTACACCTTC; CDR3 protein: CASSQRTATRYGYTF
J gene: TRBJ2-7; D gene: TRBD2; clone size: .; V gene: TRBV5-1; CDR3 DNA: TGCGCCAGCAGCTGGGGGACTAAAGTTTCTAAACTCGAGCAGTACTTC; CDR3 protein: CASSWGTKVSKLEQYF
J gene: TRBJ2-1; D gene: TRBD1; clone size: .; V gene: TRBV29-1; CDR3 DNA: TGCAGCGTTGAAGGGAAACAGGGGGATGCTTACAATGAGCAGTTCTTC; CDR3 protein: CSVEGKQGDAYNEQFF
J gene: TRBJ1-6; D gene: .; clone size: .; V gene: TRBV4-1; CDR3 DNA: TGCGCCAGCAGCCAAGAGGAATCCAGGGGACCCCTCCACTTT; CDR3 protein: CASSQEESRGPLHF
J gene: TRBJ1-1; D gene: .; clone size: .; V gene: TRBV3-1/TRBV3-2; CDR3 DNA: TGTGCCAGCAGCCGCTGGACAGACGAAGCTTTCTTT; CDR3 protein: CASSRWTDEAFF
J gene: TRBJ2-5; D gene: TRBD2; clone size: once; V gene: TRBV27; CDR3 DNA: TGTGCCAGCAGTTGGGGGACTAGCGGGAAGGTATTTGAGACCCAGTACTTC; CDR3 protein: CASSWGTSGKVFETQYF
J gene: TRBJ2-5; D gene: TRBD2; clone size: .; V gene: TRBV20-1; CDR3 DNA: TGCAGTGCTAGTTCAGCGGGGGGAATTACTGAAGAGACCCAGTACTTC; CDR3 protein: CSASSAGGITEETQYF
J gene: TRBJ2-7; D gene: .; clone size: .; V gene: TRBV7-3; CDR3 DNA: TGTGCCAGCAGCCCCCCTACCCCTTCCCTACCGTACTCCTACGAGCAGTACTTC; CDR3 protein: CASSPPTPSLPYSYEQYF
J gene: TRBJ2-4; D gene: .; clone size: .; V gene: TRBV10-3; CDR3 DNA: TGTGCCATCAGTGACGGAGGGGGGGCAGGACACATTCAGTACTTC; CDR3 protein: CAISDGGGAGHIQYF
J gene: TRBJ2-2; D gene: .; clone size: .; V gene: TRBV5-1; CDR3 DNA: TGCGCCAGCAGCCAATACAGGAGTAACACCGGGGAGCTGTTTTTT; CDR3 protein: CASSQYRSNTGELFF
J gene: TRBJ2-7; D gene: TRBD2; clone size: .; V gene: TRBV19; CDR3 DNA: TGTGCCAGTAGTATAAGCACGGGGGGGCGAGAGCAGTACTTC; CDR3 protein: CASSISTGGREQYF